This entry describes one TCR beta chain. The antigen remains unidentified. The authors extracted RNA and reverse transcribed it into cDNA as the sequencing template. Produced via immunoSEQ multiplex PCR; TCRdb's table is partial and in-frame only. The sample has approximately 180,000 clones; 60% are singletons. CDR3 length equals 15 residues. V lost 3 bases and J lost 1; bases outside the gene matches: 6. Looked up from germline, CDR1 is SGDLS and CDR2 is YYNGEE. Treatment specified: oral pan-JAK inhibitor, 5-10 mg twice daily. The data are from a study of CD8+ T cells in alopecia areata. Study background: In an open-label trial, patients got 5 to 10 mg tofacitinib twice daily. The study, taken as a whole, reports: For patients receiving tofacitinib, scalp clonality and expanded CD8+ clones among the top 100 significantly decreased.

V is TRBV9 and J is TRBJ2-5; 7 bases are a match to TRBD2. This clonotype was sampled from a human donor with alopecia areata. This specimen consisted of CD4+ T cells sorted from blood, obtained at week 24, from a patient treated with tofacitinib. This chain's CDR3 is CASSARGTTQETQYF. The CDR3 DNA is TGTGCCAGCAGCGCGCGCGGGACTACCCAAGAGACCCAGTACTTC.